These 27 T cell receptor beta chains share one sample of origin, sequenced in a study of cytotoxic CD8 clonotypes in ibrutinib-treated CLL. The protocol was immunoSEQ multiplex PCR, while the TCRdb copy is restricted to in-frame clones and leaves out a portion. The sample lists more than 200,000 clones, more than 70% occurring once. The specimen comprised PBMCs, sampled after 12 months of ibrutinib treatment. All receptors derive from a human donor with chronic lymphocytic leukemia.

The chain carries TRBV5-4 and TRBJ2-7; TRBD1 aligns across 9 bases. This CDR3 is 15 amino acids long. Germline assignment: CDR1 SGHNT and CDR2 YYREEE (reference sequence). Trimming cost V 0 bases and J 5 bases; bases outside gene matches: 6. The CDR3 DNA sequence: TGTGCCAGCAGCTTGGCCGGGACAGGGTCCCACGAGCAGTACTTC. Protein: CASSLAGTGSHEQYF.

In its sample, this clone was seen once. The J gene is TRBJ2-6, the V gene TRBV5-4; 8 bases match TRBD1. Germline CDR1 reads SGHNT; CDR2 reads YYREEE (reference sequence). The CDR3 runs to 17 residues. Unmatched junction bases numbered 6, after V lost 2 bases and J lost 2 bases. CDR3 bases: TGTGCCAGCAGCTTACCGACAGGGGAAACTGGGGCCAACGTCCTGACTTTC. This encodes CASSLPTGETGANVLTF.

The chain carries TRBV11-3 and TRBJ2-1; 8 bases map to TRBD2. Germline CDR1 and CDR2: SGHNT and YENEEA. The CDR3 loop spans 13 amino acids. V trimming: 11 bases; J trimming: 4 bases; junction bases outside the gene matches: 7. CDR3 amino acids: CACGSGAYNEQFF. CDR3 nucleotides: TGTGCCTGTGGTAGCGGGGCTTACAATGAGCAGTTCTTC.

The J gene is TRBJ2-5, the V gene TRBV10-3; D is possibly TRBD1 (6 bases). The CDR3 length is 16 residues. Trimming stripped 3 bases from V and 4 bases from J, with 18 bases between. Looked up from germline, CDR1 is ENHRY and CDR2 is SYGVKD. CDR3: CAISDSGPVGGETQYF. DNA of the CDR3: TGTGCCATCAGTGACTCTGGACCCGTAGGGGGAGAGACCCAGTACTTC.

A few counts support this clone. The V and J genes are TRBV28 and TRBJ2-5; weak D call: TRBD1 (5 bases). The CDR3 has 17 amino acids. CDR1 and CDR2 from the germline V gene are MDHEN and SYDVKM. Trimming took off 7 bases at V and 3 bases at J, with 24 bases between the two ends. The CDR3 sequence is CASIPPASAQGEETQYF. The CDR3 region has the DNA TGTGCCAGCATTCCCCCCGCTTCCGCCCAGGGCGAAGAGACCCAGTACTTC.

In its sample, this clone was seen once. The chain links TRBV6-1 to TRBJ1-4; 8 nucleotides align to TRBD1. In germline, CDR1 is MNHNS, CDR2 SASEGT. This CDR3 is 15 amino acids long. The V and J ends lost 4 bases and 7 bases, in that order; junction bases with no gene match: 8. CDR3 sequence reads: CASSGQRTGSEKLFF. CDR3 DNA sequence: TGTGCCAGCAGTGGACAACGGACAGGGAGTGAAAAACTGTTTTTT.

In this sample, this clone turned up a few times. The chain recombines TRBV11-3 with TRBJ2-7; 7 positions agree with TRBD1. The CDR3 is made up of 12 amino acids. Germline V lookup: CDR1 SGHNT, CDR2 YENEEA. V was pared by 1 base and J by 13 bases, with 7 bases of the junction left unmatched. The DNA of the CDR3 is TGTGCCAGCAGCTTAGGAGGGGGACAGCCTTACTTC. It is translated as CASSLGGGQPYF. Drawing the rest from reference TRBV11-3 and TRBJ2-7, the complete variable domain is EAGVVQSPRYKIIEKKQPVAFWCNPISGHNTLYWYLQNLGQGPELLIRYENEEAVDDSQLPKDRFSAERLKGVDSTLKIQPAELGDSAVYLCASSLGGGQPYFGPGTRLTVT.

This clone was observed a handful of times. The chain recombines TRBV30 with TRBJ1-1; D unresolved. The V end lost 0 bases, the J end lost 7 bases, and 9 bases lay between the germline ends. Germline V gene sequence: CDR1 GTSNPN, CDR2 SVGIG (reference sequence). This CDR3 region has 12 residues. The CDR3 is CAWSVAGFEAFF. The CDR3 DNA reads TGTGCCTGGAGTGTGGCGGGGTTTGAAGCTTTCTTT. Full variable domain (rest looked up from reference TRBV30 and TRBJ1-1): SQTIHQWPATLVQPVGSPLSLECTVEGTSNPNLYWYRQAAGRGLQLLFYSVGIGQISSEVPQNLSASRPQDRQFILSSKKLLLSDSGFYLCAWSVAGFEAFFGQGTRLTVV.

CDR3 sequence reads: CASSPIPGQGTYEQYF. The CDR3, as DNA: TGCGCCAGCAGCCCGATTCCGGGACAGGGGACCTACGAGCAGTACTTC. The chain links TRBV4-1 to TRBJ2-7; TRBD1 matches 10 bases. CDR1 MGHRA and CDR2 YSYEKL come from the germline V gene. V lost 4 bases to trimming and J lost 2 bases; unmatched junction nucleotides: 8. The CDR3 contains 16 residues.

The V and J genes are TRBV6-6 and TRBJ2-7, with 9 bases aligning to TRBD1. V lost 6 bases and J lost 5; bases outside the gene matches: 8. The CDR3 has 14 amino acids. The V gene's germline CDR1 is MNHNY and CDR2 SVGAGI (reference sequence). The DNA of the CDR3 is TGTGCCAGCAGCTTAGACAGGGGGGTCCACGAGCAGTACTTC. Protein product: CASSLDRGVHEQYF.

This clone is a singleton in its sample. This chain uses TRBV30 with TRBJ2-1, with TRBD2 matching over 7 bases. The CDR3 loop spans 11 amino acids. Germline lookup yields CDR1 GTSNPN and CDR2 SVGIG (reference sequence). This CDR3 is CGGGTNNEQFF. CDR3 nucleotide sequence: TGTGGGGGGGGAACGAACAATGAGCAGTTCTTC.

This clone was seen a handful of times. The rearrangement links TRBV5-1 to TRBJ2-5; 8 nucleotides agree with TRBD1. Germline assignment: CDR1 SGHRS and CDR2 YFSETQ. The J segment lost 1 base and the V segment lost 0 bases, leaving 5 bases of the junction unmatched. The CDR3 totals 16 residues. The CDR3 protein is CASSLGGQGTQETQYF. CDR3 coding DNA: TGCGCCAGCAGCTTGGGAGGACAGGGTACCCAAGAGACCCAGTACTTC.

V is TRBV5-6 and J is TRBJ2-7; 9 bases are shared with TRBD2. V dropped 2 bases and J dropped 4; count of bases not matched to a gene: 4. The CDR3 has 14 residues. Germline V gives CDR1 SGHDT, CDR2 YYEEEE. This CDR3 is CASSFGTSGYEQYF. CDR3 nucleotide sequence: TGTGCCAGCAGCTTCGGTACTAGCGGGTACGAGCAGTACTTC.

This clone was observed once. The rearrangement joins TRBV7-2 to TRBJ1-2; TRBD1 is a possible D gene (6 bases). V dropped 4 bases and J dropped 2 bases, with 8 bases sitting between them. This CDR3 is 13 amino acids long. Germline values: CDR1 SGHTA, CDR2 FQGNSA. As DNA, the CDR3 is TGTGCCAGCAGCTACACAGGGAACTATGGCTACACCTTC. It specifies CASSYTGNYGYTF.

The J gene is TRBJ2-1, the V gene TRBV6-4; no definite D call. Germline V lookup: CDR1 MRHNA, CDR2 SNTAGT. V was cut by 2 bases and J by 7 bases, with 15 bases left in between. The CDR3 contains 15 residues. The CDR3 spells CASSDLTSGKNEQFF. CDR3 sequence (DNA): TGTGCCAGCAGTGACCTGACGAGTGGGAAGAATGAGCAGTTCTTC.

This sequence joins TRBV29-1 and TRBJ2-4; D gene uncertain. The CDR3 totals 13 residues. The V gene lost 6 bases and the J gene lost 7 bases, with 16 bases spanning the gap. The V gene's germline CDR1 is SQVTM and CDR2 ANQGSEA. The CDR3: CSVEPQFGNIQYF. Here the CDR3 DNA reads TGCAGCGTGGAACCGCAATTTGGGAACATTCAGTACTTC. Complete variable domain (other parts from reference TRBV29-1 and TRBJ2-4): SAVISQKPSRDICQRGTSLTIQCQVDSQVTMMFWYRQQPGQSLTLIATANQGSEATYESGFVIDKFPISRPNLTFSTLTVSNMSPEDSSIYLCSVEPQFGNIQYFGAGTRLSVL.

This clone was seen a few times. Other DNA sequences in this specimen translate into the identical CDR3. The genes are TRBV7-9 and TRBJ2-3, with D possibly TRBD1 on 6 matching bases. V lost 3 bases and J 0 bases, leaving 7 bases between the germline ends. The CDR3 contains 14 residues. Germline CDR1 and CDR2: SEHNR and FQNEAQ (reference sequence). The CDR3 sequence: CASSFDRSTDTQYF. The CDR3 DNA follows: TGTGCCAGCAGCTTCGACAGGAGCACAGATACGCAGTATTTT.

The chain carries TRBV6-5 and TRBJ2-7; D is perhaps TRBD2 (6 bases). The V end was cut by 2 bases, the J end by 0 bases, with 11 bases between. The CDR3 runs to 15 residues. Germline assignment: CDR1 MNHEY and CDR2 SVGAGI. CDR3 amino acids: CASSYMAGYSYEQYF. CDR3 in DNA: TGTGCCAGCAGTTACATGGCGGGATACTCCTACGAGCAGTACTTC.

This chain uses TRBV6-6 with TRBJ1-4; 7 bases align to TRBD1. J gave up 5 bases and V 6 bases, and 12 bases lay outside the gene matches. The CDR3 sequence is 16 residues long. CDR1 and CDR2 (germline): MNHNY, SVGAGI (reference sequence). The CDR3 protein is CASSSSRQGGNEKLFF. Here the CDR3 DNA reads TGTGCCAGCAGCTCCTCGAGACAGGGAGGAAATGAAAAACTGTTTTTT.

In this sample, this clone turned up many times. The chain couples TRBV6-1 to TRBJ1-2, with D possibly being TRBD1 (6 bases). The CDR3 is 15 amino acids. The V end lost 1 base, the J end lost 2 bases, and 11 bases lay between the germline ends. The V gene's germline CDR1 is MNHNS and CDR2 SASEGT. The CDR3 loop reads CASSEEGGANYGYTF. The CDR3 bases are TGTGCCAGCAGTGAAGAGGGGGGCGCGAACTATGGCTACACCTTC.

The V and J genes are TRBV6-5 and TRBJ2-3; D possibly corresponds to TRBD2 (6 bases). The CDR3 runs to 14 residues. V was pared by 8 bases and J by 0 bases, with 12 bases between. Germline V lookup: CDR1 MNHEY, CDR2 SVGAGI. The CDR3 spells CASGSGLSTDTQYF. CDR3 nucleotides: TGTGCCAGCGGAAGCGGGTTAAGCACAGATACGCAGTATTTT.

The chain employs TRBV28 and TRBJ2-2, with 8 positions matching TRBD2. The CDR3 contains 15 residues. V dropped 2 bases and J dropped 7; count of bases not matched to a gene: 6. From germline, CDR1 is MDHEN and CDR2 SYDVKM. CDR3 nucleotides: TGTGCCAGCAGTTTAGGGACTAGTGGGTACGGGGAGCTGTTTTTT. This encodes CASSLGTSGYGELFF.

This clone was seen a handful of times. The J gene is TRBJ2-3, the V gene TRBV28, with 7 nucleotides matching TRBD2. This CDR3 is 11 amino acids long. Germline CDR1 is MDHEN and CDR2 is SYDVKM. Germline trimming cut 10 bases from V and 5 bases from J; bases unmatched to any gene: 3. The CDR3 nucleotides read TGTGCCATCGCGGGAGTAGATACGCAGTATTTT. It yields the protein CAIAGVDTQYF. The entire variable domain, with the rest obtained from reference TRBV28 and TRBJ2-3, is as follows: DVKVTQSSRYLVKRTGEKVFLECVQDMDHENMFWYRQDPGLGLRLIYFSYDVKMKEKGDIPEGYSVSREKKERFSLILESASTNQTSMYLCAIAGVDTQYFGPGTRLTVL.

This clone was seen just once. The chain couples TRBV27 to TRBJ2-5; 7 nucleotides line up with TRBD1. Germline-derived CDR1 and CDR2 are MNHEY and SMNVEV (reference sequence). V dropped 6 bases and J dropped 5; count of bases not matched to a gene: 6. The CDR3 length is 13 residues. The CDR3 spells CASRRQGEETQYF. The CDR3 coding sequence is TGTGCCAGCAGGAGACAGGGAGAGGAGACCCAGTACTTC.

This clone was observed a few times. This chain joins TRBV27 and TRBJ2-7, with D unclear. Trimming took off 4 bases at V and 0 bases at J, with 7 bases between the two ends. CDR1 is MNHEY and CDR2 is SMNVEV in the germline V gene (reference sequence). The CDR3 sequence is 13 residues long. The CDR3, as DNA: TGTGCCAGCAGTTACAAGAGCTCCTACGAGCAGTACTTC. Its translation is CASSYKSSYEQYF.

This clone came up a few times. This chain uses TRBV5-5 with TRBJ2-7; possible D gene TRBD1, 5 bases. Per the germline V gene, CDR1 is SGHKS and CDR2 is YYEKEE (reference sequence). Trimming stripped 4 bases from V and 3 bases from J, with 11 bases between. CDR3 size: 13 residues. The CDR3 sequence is CASSLSGRYEQYF. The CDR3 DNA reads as TGTGCCAGCAGCCTCTCAGGGCGCTACGAGCAGTACTTC.

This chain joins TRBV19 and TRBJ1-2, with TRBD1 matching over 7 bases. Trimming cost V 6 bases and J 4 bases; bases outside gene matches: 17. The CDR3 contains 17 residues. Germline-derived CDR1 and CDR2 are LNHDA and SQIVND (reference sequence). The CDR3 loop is CASRQRQGTLLGYGYTF. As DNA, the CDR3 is TGTGCCAGTAGACAACGACAGGGAACCCTCCTGGGCTATGGCTACACCTTC.